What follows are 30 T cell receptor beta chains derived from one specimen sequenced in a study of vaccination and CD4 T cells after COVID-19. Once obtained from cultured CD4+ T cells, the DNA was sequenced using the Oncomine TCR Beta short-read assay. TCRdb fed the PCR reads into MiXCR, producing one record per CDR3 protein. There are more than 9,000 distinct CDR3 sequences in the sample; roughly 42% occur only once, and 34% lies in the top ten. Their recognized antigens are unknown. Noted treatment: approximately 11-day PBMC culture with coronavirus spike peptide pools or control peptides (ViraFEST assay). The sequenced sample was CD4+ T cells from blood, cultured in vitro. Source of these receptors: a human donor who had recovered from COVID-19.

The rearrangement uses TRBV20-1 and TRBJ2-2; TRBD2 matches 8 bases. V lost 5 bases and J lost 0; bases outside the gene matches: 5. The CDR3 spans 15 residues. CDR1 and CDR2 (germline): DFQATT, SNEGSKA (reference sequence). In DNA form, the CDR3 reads TGCAGTGCTCACCGGGGGGGCCCGAACACCGGGGAGCTGTTTTTT. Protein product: CSAHRGGPNTGELFF.

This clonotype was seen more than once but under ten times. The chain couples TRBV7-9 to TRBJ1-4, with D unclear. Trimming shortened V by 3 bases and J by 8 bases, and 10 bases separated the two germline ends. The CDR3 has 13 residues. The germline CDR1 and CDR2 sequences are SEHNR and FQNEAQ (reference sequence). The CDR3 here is CASSLIGKEKLFF. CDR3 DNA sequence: TGTGCCAGCAGCTTGATAGGGAAGGAAAAACTGTTTTTT.

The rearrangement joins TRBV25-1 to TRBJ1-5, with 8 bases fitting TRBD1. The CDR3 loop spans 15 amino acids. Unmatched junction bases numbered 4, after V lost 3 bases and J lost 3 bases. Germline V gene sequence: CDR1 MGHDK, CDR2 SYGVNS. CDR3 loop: CASSEGTGFNQPQHF. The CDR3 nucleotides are TGTGCCAGCAGTGAGGGGACAGGATTCAATCAGCCCCAGCATTTT.

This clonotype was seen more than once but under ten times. The CDR3 DNA sequence: TGCGCCAGCAGCCCTTTTTGGGCGCGGAATGAGCAGTTCTTC. Translated, it gives CASSPFWARNEQFF. This sequence joins TRBV4-1 and TRBJ2-1, with D unclear. V was clipped by 4 bases and J by 7 bases, with 14 bases between them. Per germline, CDR1 MGHRA and CDR2 YSYEKL. This CDR3 contains 14 residues.

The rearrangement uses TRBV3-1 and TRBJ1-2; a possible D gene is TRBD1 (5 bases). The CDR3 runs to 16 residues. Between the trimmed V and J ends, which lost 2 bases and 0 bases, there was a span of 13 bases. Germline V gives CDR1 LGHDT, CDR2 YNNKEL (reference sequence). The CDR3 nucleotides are TGTGCCAGCAGCCAATTGGGGGACGATGCTAACTATGGCTACACCTTC. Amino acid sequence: CASSQLGDDANYGYTF. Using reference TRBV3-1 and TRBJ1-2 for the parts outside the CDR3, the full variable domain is DTAVSQTPKYLVTQMGNDKSIKCEQNLGHDTMYWYKQDSKKFLKIMFSYNNKELIINETVPNRFSPKSPDKAHLNLHINSLELGDSAVYFCASSQLGDDANYGYTFGSGTRLTVV.

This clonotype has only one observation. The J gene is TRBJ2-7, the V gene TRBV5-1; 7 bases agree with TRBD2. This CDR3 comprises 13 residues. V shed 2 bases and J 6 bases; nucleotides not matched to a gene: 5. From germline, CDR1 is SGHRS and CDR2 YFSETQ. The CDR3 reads CASSLRLASEQYF. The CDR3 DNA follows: TGCGCCAGCAGCTTAAGACTAGCCTCCGAGCAGTACTTC. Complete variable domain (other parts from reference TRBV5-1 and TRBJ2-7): KAGVTQTPRYLIKTRGQQVTLSCSPISGHRSVSWYQQTPGQGLQFLFEYFSETQRNKGNFPGRFSGRQFSNSRSEMNVSTLELGDSALYLCASSLRLASEQYFGPGTRLTVT.

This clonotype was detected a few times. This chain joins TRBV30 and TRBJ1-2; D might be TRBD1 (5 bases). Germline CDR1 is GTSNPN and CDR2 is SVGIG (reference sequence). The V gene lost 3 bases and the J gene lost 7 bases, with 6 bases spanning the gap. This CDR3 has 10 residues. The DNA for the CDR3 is TGTGCCTGGAGAAGGGGTGGCTACACCTTC. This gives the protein CAWRRGGYTF.

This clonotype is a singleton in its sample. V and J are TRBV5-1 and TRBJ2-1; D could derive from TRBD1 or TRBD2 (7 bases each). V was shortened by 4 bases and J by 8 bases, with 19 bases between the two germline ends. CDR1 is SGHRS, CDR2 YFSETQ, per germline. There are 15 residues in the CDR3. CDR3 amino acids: CASSPGGLGGHEQFF. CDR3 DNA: TGCGCCAGCAGCCCAGGAGGACTAGGGGGCCATGAGCAGTTCTTC.

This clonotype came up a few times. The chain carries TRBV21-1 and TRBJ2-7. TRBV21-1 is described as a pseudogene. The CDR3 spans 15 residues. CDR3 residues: CASSNGSNSSYEQYF. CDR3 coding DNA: TGTGCCAGCAGCAACGGGTCAAATAGCTCCTACGAGCAGTACTTC.

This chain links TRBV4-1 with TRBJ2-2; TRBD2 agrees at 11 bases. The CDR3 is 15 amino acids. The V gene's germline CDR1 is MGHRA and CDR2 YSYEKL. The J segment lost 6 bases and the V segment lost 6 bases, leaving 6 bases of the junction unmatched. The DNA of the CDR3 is TGCGCCAGCAGGCAGCTAGCGGGGGGACCCGGGGAGCTGTTTTTT. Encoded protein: CASRQLAGGPGELFF.

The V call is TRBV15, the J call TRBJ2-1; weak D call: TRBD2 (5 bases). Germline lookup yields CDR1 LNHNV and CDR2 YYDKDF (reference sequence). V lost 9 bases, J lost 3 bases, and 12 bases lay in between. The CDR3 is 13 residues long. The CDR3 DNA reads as TGTGCCACGCCAGAGGAGGACTACAATGAGCAGTTCTTC. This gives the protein CATPEEDYNEQFF.

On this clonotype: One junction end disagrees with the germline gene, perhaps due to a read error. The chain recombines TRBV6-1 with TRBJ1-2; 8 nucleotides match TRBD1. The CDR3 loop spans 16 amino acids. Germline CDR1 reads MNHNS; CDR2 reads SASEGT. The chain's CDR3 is CVSSDPPTGAFRGYTF. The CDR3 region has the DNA TGTGTCAGCAGTGACCCCCCGACAGGGGCATTTCGTGGCTACACCTTC.

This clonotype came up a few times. CDR3 loop: CASSALPGGTGELFF. In DNA, the CDR3 is TGCGCCAGCAGCGCTCTACCCGGGGGCACCGGGGAGCTGTTTTTT. The chain uses TRBV5-1 and TRBJ2-2; TRBD2 is a possible D gene (6 bases). This CDR3 has 15 residues. CDR1 and CDR2 from the germline V gene are SGHRS and YFSETQ. V shed 4 bases and J shed 4 bases, with 14 bases lying between them.

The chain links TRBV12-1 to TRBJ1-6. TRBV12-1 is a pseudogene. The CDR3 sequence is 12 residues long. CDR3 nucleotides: TGTGCCAGCAGCTCAGGTGATTCACCCCTCCACTTT. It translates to CASSSGDSPLHF.

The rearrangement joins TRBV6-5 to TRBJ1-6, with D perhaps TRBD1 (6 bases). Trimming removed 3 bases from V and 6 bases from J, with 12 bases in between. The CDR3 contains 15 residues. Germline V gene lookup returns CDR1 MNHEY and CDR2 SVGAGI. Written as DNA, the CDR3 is TGTGCCAGCAGTTATGGGGGGGCCGGTAATTCACCCCTCCACTTT. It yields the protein CASSYGGAGNSPLHF.

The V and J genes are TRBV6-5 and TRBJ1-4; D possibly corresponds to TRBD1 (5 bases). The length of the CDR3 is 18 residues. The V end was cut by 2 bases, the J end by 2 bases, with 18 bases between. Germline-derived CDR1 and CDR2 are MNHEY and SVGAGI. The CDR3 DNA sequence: TGTGCCAGCAGTTACACAGCGGGGACCGCCAGTACTAATGAAAAACTGTTTTTT. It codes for CASSYTAGTASTNEKLFF.

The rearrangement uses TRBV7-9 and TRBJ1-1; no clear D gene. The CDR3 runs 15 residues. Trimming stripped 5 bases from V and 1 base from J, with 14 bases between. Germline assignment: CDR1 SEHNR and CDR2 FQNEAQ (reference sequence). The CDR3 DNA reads TGTGCCAGCAGCCAACGGGGTCGACGGAACACTGAAGCTTTCTTT. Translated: CASSQRGRRNTEAFF.

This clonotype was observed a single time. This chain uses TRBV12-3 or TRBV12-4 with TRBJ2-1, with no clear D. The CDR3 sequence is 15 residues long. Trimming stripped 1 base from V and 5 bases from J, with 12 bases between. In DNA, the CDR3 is TGTGCCAGCAGTTTAGGGCAGACCCGAAACAATGAGCAGTTCTTC. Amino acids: CASSLGQTRNNEQFF.

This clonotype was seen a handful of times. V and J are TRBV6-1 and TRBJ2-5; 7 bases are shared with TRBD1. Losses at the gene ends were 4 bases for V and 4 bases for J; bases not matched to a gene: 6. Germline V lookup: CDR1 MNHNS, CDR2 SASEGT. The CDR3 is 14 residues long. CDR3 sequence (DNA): TGTGCCAGCAGTGTAGGACAGGTCGGAGAGACCCAGTACTTC. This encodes CASSVGQVGETQYF.

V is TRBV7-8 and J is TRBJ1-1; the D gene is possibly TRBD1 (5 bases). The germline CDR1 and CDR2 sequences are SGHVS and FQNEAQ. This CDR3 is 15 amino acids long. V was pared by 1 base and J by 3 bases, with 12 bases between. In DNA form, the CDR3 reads TGTGCCAGCAGCTTAGTCGCAGGGAGGGACACTGAAGCTTTCTTT. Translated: CASSLVAGRDTEAFF.

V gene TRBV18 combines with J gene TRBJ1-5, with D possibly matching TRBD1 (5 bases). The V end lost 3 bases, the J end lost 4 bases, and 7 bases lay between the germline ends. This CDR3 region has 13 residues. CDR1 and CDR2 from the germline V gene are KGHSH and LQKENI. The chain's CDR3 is CASSPSGNQPQHF. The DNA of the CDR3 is TGTGCCAGCTCACCCTCAGGGAATCAGCCCCAGCATTTT. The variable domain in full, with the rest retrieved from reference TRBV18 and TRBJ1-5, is NAGVMQNPRHLVRRRGQEARLRCSPMKGHSHVYWYRQLPEEGLKFMVYLQKENIIDESGMPKERFSAEFPKEGPSILRIQQVVRGDSAAYFCASSPSGNQPQHFGDGTRLSIL.

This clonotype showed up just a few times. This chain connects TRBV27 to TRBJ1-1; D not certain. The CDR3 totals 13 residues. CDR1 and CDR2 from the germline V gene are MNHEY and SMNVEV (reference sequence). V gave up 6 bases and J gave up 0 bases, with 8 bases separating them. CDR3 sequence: CASSGRMNTEAFF. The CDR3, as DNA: TGTGCCAGCAGCGGACGGATGAACACTGAAGCTTTCTTT.

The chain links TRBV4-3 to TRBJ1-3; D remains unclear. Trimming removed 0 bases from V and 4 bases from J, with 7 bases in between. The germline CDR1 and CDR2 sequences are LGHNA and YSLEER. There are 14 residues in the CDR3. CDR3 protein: CASSQDLGGNTIYF. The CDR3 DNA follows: TGCGCCAGCAGCCAAGATCTTGGGGGAAACACCATATATTTT.

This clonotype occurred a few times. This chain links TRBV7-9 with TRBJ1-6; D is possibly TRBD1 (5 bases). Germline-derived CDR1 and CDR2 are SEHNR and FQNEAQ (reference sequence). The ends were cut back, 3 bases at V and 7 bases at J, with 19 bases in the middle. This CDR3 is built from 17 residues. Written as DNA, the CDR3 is TGTGCCAGCAGCTTCTATTCGAGCGGGGCGGTCAATTCACCCCTCCACTTT. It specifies CASSFYSSGAVNSPLHF.

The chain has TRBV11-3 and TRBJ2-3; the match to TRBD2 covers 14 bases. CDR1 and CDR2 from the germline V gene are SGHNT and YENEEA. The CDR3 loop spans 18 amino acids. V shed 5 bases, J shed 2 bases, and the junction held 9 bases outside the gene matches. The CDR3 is CASSPGLAGAYFTDTQYF. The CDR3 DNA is TGTGCCAGCAGCCCGGGACTAGCGGGGGCCTACTTCACAGATACGCAGTATTTT.

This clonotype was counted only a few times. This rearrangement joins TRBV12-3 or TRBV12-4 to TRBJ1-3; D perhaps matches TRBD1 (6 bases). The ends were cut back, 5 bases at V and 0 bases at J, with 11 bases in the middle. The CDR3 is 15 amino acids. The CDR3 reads CASSRTVISGNTIYF. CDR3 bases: TGTGCCAGCAGTCGGACAGTCATCTCTGGAAACACCATATATTTT.

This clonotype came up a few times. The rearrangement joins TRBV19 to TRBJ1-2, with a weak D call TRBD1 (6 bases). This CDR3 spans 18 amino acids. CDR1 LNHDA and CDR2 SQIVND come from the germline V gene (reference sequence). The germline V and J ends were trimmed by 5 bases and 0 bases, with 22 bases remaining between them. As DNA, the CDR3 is TGTGCCAGTAGTGCTTGGACCGGGACACCCCTCGCTAACTATGGCTACACCTTC. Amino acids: CASSAWTGTPLANYGYTF.

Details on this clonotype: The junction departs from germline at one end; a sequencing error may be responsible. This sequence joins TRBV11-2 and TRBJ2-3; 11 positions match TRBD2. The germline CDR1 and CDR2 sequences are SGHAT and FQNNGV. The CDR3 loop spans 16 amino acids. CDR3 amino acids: CAISLASGGPTDTQYF. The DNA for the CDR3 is TGTGCCATCAGCTTAGCTAGCGGGGGGCCCACAGATACGCAGTATTTT.

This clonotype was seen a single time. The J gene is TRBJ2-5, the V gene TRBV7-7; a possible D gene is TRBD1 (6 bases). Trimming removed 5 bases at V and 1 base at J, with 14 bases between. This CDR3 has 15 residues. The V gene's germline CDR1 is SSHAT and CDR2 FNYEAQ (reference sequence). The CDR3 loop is CASSMKVGAQETQYF. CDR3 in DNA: TGTGCCAGCAGCATGAAGGTGGGGGCCCAAGAGACCCAGTACTTC.

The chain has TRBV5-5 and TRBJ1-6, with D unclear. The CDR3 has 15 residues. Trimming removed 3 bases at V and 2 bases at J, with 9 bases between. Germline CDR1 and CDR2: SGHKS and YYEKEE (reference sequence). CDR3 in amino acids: CASSSSWAYNSPLHF. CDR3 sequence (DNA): TGTGCCAGCAGCTCCAGTTGGGCCTATAATTCACCCCTCCACTTT. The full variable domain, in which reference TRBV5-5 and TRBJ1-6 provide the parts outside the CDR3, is DAGVTQSPTHLIKTRGQQVTLRCSPISGHKSVSWYQQVLGQGPQFIFQYYEKEERGRGNFPDRFSARQFPNYSSELNVNALLLGDSALYLCASSSSWAYNSPLHFGNGTRLTVT.